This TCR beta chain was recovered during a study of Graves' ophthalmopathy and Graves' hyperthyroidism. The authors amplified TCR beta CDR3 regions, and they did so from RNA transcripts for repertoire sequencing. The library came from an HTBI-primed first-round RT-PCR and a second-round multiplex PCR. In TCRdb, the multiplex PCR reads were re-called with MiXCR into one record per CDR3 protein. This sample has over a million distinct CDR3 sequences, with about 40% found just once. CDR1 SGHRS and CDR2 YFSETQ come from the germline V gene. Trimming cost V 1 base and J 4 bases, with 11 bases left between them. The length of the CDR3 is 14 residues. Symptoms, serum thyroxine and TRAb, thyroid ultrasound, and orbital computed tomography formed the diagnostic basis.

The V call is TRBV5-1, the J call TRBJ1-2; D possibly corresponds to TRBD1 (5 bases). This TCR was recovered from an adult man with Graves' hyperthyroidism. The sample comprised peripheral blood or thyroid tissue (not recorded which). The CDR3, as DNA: TGCGCCAGCAGCTTGACAGACAGCCTCTATGGCTACACCTTC. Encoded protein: CASSLTDSLYGYTF.